This T cell receptor beta chain was captured by sequencing in a study of blood T cells in healthy people across ages. This clonotype has a count of ten or more. The antigen is not known. General observations from the study: Because sorting was not performed, PBMCs prevented conclusive naive versus antigen-experienced comparison.

With a J-beta primer mix and a sample-barcoded 5' primer, a second PCR ran 7 to 11 cycles. TCRdb processed the 5' RACE reads anew with MiXCR; each CDR3 protein has one entry. Of 550,000 to 650,000 distinct CDR3 sequences listed, about 30% are singletons. Sequencing used blood. The source of this sequence is a woman of 80 years or more in good health.

The CDR3 DNA follows: TGTGCCAGCAGCCTATCTAGGAACTATGGCTACACCTTC. Its protein is CASSLSRNYGYTF. The rearrangement links TRBV3-1 to TRBJ1-2; D gene ambiguous. This CDR3 contains 13 residues. Looked up from germline, CDR1 is LGHDT and CDR2 is YNNKEL (reference sequence). Trimming removed 4 bases from V and 2 bases from J, with 8 bases in between. The variable domain in full, completed from reference TRBV3-1 and TRBJ1-2, reads DTAVSQTPKYLVTQMGNDKSIKCEQNLGHDTMYWYKQDSKKFLKIMFSYNNKELIINETVPNRFSPKSPDKAHLNLHINSLELGDSAVYFCASSLSRNYGYTFGSGTRLTVV.